Presented here are 15 T cell receptor beta chains from one specimen sequenced in a study of blood T cell repertoires in COVID-19. Produced via immunoSEQ multiplex PCR; TCRdb's table is partial and in-frame only. Altogether about 180,000 clones are present, around 88% being singletons, with the ten largest covering roughly 3.7%. Sequences were obtained from peripheral blood. The receptor set was obtained from a woman aged 25 to 39 with acute or convalescent COVID-19.

The chain joins TRBV5-4 to TRBJ2-5, with 14 positions matching TRBD2. This CDR3 comprises 17 residues. From germline, CDR1 is SGHNT and CDR2 YYREEE (reference sequence). V was pared by 4 bases and J by 7 bases, with 12 bases of the junction left unmatched. The CDR3 region has the DNA TGTGCCAGCAGCCTTGGTGGGGGACTAGCGGGAGAAGGGACCCAGTACTTC. This sequence encodes CASSLGGGLAGEGTQYF.

The chain recombines TRBV30 with TRBJ2-7; D perhaps matches TRBD2 (5 bases). V was shortened by 0 bases and J by 0 bases, with 15 bases between the two germline ends. The V gene's germline CDR1 is GTSNPN and CDR2 SVGIG (reference sequence). This CDR3 is 16 amino acids long. CDR3 amino acids: CAWSVGVGLASYEQYF. Here the CDR3 DNA reads TGTGCCTGGAGTGTAGGAGTCGGACTGGCCTCCTACGAGCAGTACTTC.

The V and J genes are TRBV19 and TRBJ2-3; a possible D gene is TRBD2 (6 bases). The CDR3 loop spans 14 amino acids. V shed 1 base and J shed 2 bases, with 7 bases lying between them. From germline, CDR1 is LNHDA and CDR2 SQIVND (reference sequence). The CDR3 spells CASSIGRDTDTQYF. The DNA of the CDR3 is TGTGCCAGTAGTATAGGGCGGGACACAGATACGCAGTATTTT.

The J gene is TRBJ2-3, the V gene TRBV2; 9 bases match TRBD2. V was pared by 10 bases and J by 11 bases, with 4 bases of the junction left unmatched. The CDR3 covers 10 residues. Per the germline V gene, CDR1 is SNHLY and CDR2 is FYNNEI. CDR3 in DNA: TGTGCCACCGATAGCGGGAGGCAGTATTTT. It translates to CATDSGRQYF.

The rearrangement joins TRBV2 to TRBJ1-2; D is unclear. The V gene lost 7 bases and the J gene lost 0 bases, with 9 bases spanning the gap. CDR1 is SNHLY, CDR2 FYNNEI, per germline. The CDR3 is made up of 13 amino acids. The CDR3 DNA reads as TGTGCCAGCACCCAGGAAGCTAACTATGGCTACACCTTC. The encoded protein is CASTQEANYGYTF.

The chain is built from TRBV2 and TRBJ2-7; 11 bases are shared with TRBD2. This CDR3 spans 13 amino acids. The J segment lost 5 bases and the V segment lost 6 bases, leaving 3 bases of the junction unmatched. Germline assignment: CDR1 SNHLY and CDR2 FYNNEI. The CDR3 DNA follows: TGTGCCAGCAGACTAGCGGGAGTAAACGAGCAGTACTTC. Translation gives CASRLAGVNEQYF.

This chain joins TRBV28 and TRBJ2-7; possibly TRBD2 for D (5 bases). CDR3 size: 12 residues. Germline lookup yields CDR1 MDHEN and CDR2 SYDVKM. With 11 bases removed from V and 3 bases from J, the gap between germline ends came to 14 bases. Here the CDR3 reads CASKPRDYEQYF. CDR3 DNA sequence: TGTGCCTCCAAACCCCGGGACTACGAGCAGTACTTC.

The chain uses TRBV16 and TRBJ1-2, with TRBD1 matching over 7 bases. Germline V lookup: CDR1 KGHSY, CDR2 FQNENV. V lost 2 bases and J lost 4; bases outside the gene matches: 4. The CDR3 is 14 amino acids. This CDR3 reads CASSQRTGPYGYTF. DNA for the CDR3: TGTGCCAGCAGCCAAAGGACAGGCCCCTATGGCTACACCTTC.

This chain joins TRBV5-1 and TRBJ2-2, with D unclear. The CDR3 runs to 14 residues. V lost 1 base to trimming and J lost 3 bases, with 7 bases between them. Germline V lookup: CDR1 SGHRS, CDR2 YFSETQ. Here the CDR3 DNA reads TGCGCCAGCAGCTTGTGGCTTGACACCGGGGAGCTGTTTTTT. Translation gives CASSLWLDTGELFF.

This rearrangement joins TRBV6-6 to TRBJ1-1; D is possibly TRBD1 (6 bases). The CDR3 is 14 amino acids. V dropped 5 bases and J dropped 0 bases, with 10 bases sitting between them. Germline-derived CDR1 and CDR2 are MNHNY and SVGAGI (reference sequence). Here the CDR3 DNA reads TGTGCCAGCAGTCGACAGGTTCTGAACACTGAAGCTTTCTTT. Encoded protein: CASSRQVLNTEAFF.

The V call is TRBV2, the J call TRBJ2-5, with TRBD2 matching over 10 bases. Germline-derived CDR1 and CDR2 are SNHLY and FYNNEI. V lost 8 bases to trimming and J lost 0 bases; unmatched junction nucleotides: 6. There are 15 residues in the CDR3. The CDR3 nucleotides are TGTGCCAGCCGTCGGACTAGCGGACACCAAGAGACCCAGTACTTC. Protein: CASRRTSGHQETQYF.

The V call is TRBV18, the J call TRBJ1-5; 7 bases agree with TRBD1. There are 15 residues in the CDR3. With 3 bases clipped from V and 2 bases from J, the junction kept 4 bases outside the gene matches. Germline values: CDR1 KGHSH, CDR2 LQKENI. CDR3 region: CASSPDRKGNQPQHF. CDR3 coding DNA: TGTGCCAGCTCACCGGACAGGAAGGGCAATCAGCCCCAGCATTTT.

The rearrangement joins TRBV15 to TRBJ1-1; D is unclear. V lost 0 bases to trimming and J lost 1 base, with 6 bases between them. This CDR3 comprises 14 residues. CDR1 LNHNV and CDR2 YYDKDF come from the germline V gene (reference sequence). CDR3 sequence (DNA): TGTGCCACCAGCAGAGAGCGTCCGAACACTGAAGCTTTCTTT. Protein product: CATSRERPNTEAFF.

The chain uses TRBV28 and TRBJ1-3, with TRBD1 identical over 11 bases. V was pared by 6 bases and J by 3 bases, with 4 bases of the junction left unmatched. The germline V gene has CDR1 MDHEN and CDR2 SYDVKM. The CDR3 sequence is 15 residues long. CDR3 loop: CASSRGTGGGNTIYF. The CDR3 DNA reads TGTGCCAGCAGCAGAGGGACAGGGGGTGGAAACACCATATATTTT.

The chain links TRBV3-1 (or the pseudogene TRBV3-2) to TRBJ2-1, with 7 bases lining up with TRBD1. CDR1 is LGHDT and CDR2 is YNNKEL in the germline V gene (reference sequence). This CDR3 has 12 residues. J was trimmed by 15 bases and V by 3 bases; bases with no gene match: 8. The CDR3 bases are TGTGCCAGCAGCCACTGGGAAGGGGGCATGTTCTTC. This codes for CASSHWEGGMFF.